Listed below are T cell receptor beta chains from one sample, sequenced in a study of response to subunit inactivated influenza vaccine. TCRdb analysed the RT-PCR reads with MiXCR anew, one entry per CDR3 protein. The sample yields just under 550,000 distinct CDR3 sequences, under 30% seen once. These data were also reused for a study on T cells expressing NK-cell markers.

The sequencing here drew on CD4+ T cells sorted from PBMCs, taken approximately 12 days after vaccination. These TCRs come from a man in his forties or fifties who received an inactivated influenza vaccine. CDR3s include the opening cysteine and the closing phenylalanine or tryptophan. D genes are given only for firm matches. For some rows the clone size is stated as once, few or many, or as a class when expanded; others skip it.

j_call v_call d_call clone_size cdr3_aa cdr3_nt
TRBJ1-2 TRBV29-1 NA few CSAGPINYGYTF TGCAGCGCAGGACCGATTAACTATGGCTACACCTTC
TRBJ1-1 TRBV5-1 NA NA CTSSLVAGEPEAFF TGCACCAGCAGCTTGGTGGCAGGGGAGCCTGAAGCTTTCTTT
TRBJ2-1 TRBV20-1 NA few CSAGRGSSYNEQFF TGCAGTGCTGGGCGGGGTAGCTCCTACAATGAGCAGTTCTTC
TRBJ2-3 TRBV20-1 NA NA CSASPRDRRDTQYF TGCAGTGCTAGTCCCCGGGACCGGCGAGATACGCAGTATTTT
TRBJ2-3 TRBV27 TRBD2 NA CASSLPGVAGSTDTQYF TGTGCCAGCAGTTTACCCGGGGTAGCGGGGTCCACAGATACGCAGTATTTT
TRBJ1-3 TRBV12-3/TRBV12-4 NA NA CASSADRLSSGNTIYF TGTGCCAGCAGTGCTGACAGGTTATCCTCTGGAAACACCATATATTTT
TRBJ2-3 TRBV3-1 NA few CASSFQTGDTQYF TGTGCCAGCAGCTTTCAGACAGGAGATACGCAGTATTTT
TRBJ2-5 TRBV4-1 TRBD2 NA CATNSGTVQETQYF TGCGCCACCAATAGCGGGACCGTCCAAGAGACCCAGTACTTC
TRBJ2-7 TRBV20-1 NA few CSANFGRTGGEQYF TGCAGTGCTAACTTCGGCAGGACCGGTGGCGAGCAGTACTTC
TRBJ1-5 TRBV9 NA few CASSVDHSGQPQHF TGTGCCAGCAGCGTAGATCACAGCGGGCAGCCCCAGCATTTT
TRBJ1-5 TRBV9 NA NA CASSEGVSNQPQHF TGTGCCAGCAGTGAGGGGGTTAGCAATCAGCCCCAGCATTTT
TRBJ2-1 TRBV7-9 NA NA CASSLTGQFF TGTGCCAGCAGTTTGACAGGGCAGTTCTTC
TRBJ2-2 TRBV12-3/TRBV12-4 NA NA CASSFETPPFGELFF TGTGCCAGCAGTTTTGAGACACCTCCTTTCGGGGAGCTGTTTTTT
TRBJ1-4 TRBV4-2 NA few CASSQDGNEKLFF TGTGCCAGCAGCCAAGACGGAAATGAAAAACTGTTTTTT
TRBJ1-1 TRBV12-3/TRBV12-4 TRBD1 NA CASSRTGGWAEAFF TGTGCCAGCAGTCGGACAGGCGGATGGGCTGAAGCTTTCTTT
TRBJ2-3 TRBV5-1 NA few CASSSNLVTDTQYF TGCGCCAGCAGTTCTAACCTGGTAACAGATACGCAGTATTTT
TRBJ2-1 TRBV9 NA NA CASSVGSRNDEQFF TGTGCCAGCAGCGTAGGGTCCCGAAACGATGAGCAGTTCTTC
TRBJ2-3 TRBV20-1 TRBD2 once CSANPSGLAGTDTQYF TGCAGTGCCAATCCTTCGGGACTAGCGGGGACAGATACGCAGTATTTT
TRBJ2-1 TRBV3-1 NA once CASSLIGVNEQFF TGTGCCAGCAGCCTCATCGGCGTCAATGAGCAGTTCTTC
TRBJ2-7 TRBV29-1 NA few CSVEEGVTYEQYF TGCAGCGTTGAGGAAGGAGTTACCTACGAGCAGTACTTC
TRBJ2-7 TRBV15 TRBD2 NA CATSPRLAGEDEQYF TGTGCCACCAGCCCTCGTCTAGCGGGCGAGGACGAGCAGTACTTC
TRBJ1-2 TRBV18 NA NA CASSPPGQAQNYGYTF TGTGCCAGCTCACCACCAGGGCAGGCCCAAAACTATGGCTACACCTTC
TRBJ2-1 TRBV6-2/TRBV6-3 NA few CASSYLSRGLRPNEQFF TGTGCCAGCAGTTACCTAAGCCGGGGATTAAGGCCCAATGAGCAGTTCTTC
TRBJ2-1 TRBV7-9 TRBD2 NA CASSAAGTSKYNEQFF TGTGCCAGCAGCGCGGCGGGGACTAGTAAATACAATGAGCAGTTCTTC
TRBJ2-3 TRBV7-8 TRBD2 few CASSLVAGRFTDTQYF TGTGCCAGCAGCTTAGTAGCGGGGCGTTTCACAGATACGCAGTATTTT
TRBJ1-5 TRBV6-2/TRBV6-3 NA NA CASSWGTGSNQPQHF TGTGCCAGCAGTTGGGGAACAGGGTCCAATCAGCCCCAGCATTTT
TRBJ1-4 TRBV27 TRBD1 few CASTTRTGANEKLFF TGTGCCAGCACCACTCGGACAGGGGCTAATGAAAAACTGTTTTTT